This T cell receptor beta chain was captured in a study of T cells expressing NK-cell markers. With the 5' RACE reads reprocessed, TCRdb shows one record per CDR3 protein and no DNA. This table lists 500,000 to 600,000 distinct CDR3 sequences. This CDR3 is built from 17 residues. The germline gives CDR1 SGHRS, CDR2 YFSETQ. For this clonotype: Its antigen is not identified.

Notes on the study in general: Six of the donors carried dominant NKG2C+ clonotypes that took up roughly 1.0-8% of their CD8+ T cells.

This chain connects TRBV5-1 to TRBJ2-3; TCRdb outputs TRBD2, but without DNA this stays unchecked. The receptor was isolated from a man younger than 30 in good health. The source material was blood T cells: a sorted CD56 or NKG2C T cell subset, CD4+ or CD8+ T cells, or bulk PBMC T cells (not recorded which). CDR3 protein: CASSFLLAGGDTDTQYF.